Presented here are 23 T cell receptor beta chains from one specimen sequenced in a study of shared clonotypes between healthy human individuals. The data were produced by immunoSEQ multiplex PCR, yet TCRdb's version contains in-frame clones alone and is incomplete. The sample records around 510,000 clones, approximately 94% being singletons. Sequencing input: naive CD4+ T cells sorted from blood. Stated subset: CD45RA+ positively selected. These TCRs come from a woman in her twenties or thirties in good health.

Here the CDR3 reads CASSSPGGGTEAFF. The CDR3, as DNA: TGTGCCAGCAGCTCACCAGGGGGCGGCACTGAAGCTTTCTTT. The chain has TRBV5-4 and TRBJ1-1, with TRBD1 matching 8 bases. The V segment lost 3 bases and the J segment 4 bases; nucleotides outside the gene matches: 5. CDR1 SGHNT and CDR2 YYREEE come from the germline V gene (reference sequence). The CDR3 extends over 14 amino acids. Supplemented by reference TRBV5-4 and TRBJ1-1, the full variable domain reads ETGVTQSPTHLIKTRGQQVTLRCSSQSGHNTVSWYQQALGQGPQFIFQYYREEENGRGNFPPRFSGLQFPNYSSELNVNALELDDSALYLCASSSPGGGTEAFFGQGTRLTVV.

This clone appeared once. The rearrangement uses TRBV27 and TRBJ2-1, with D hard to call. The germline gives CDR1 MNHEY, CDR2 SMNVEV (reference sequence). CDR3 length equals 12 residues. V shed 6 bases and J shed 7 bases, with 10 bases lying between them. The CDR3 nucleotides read TGTGCCAGCAGATCACTTCCAAATGAGCAGTTCTTC. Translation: CASRSLPNEQFF.

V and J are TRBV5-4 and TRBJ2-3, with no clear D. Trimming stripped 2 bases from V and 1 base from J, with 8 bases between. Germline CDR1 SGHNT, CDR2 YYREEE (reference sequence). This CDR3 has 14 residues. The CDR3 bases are TGTGCCAGCAGCTTAGTAAGCGGCACAGATACGCAGTATTTT. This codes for CASSLVSGTDTQYF.

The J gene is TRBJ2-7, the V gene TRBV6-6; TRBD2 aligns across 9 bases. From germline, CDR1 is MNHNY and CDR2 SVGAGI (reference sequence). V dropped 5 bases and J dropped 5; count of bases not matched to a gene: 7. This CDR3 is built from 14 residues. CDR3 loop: CASSPGLALHEQYF. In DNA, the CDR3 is TGTGCCAGCAGTCCGGGACTAGCTCTCCACGAGCAGTACTTC.

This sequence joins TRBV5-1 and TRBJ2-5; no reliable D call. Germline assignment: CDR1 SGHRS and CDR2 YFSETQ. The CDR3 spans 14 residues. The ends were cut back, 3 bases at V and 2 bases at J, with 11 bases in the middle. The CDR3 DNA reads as TGCGCCAGCAGCTACTCTAGTGCTCAAGAGACCCAGTACTTC. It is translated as CASSYSSAQETQYF.

CDR3 sequence (DNA): TGTGCCAGAAACAGGGTTGAGACCCAGTACTTC. Amino acids: CARNRVETQYF. The chain couples TRBV2 to TRBJ2-5; TRBD1 is a possible D gene (6 bases). Trimming stripped 9 bases from V and 5 bases from J, with 10 bases between. This CDR3 spans 11 amino acids. Per the germline V gene, CDR1 is SNHLY and CDR2 is FYNNEI.

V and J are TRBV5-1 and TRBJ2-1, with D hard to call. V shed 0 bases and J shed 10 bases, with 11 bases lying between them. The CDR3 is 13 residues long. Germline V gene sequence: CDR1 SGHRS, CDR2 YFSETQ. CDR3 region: CASSLAEIGEQFF. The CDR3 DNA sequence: TGCGCCAGCAGCTTGGCCGAGATAGGCGAGCAGTTCTTC.

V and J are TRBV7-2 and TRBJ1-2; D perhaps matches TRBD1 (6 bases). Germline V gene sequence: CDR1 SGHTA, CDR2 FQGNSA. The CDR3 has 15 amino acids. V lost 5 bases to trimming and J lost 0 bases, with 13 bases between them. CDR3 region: CASSRRQAPNYGYTF. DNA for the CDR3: TGTGCCAGCAGCCGACGACAGGCACCTAACTATGGCTACACCTTC.

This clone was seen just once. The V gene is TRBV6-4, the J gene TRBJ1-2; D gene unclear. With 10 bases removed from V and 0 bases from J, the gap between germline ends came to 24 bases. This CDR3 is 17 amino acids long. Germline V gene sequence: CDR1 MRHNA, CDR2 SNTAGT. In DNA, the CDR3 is TGTGCCACCCTTCGGGAGTTTACAACCACCACTAACTATGGCTACACCTTC. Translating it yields CATLREFTTTTNYGYTF.

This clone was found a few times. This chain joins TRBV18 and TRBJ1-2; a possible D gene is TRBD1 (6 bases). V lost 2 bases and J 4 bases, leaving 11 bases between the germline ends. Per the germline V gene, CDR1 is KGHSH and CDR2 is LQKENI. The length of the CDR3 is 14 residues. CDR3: CASSPTGTSYGYTF. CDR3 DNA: TGTGCCAGCTCACCAACCGGGACAAGCTATGGCTACACCTTC.

The CDR3 DNA reads as TGCGCCAGCAGCCCATCCCCGAACACCGGGGAGCTGTTTTTT. It translates to CASSPSPNTGELFF. The chain has TRBV5-1 and TRBJ2-2; no firm D call. The germline V gene has CDR1 SGHRS and CDR2 YFSETQ. V was cut by 4 bases and J by 0 bases, with 7 bases left in between. There are 14 residues in the CDR3.

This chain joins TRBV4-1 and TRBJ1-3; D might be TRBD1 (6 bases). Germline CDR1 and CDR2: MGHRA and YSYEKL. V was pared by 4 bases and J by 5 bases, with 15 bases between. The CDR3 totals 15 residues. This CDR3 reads CASSPEGGGRNTIYF. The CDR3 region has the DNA TGCGCCAGCAGCCCAGAGGGAGGGGGGAGAAACACCATATATTTT.

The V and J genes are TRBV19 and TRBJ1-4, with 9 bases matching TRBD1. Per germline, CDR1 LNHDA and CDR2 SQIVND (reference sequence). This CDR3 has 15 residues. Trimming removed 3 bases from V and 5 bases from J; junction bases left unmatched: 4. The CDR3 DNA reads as TGTGCCAGTAGTATGGCGACAGGGGGAAATGAAAAACTGTTTTTT. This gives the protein CASSMATGGNEKLFF.

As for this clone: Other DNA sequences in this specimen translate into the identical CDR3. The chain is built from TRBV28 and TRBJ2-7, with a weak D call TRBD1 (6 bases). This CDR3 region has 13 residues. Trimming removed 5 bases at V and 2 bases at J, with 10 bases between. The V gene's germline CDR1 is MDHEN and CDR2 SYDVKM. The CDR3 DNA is TGTGCCAGCAGTGGGACACCGACCTACGAGCAGTACTTC. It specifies CASSGTPTYEQYF.

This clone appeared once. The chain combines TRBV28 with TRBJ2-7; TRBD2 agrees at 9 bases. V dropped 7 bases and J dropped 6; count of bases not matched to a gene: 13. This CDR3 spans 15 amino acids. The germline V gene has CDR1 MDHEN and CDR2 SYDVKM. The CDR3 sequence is CASNTAGGPFPEQYF. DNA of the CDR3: TGTGCCAGCAATACGGCGGGAGGGCCTTTCCCCGAGCAGTACTTC.

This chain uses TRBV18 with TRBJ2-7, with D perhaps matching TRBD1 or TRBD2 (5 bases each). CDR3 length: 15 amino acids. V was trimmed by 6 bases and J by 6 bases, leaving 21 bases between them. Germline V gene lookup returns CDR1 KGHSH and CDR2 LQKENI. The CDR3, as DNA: TGTGCCAGCTCGCTTAATCTCGGGGCCCTCCTCGAGCAGTACTTC. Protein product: CASSLNLGALLEQYF.

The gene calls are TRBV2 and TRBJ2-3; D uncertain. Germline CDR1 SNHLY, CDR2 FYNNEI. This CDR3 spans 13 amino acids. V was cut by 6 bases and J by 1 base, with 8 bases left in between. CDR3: CASRVTGTDTQYF. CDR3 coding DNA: TGTGCCAGCAGAGTGACTGGCACAGATACGCAGTATTTT.

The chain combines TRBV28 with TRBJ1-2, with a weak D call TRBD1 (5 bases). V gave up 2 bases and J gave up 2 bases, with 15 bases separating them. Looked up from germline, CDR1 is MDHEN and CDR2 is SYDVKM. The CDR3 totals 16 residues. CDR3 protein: CASSLVREIVNYGYTF. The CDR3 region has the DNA TGTGCCAGCAGTTTAGTCAGGGAAATAGTCAACTATGGCTACACCTTC.

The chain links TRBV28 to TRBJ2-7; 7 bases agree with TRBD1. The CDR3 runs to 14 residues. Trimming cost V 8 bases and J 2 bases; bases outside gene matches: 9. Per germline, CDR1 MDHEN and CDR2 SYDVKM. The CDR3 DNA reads TGTGCCAGCTCTCGACAGGGAGCTCCCTACGAGCAGTACTTC. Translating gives CASSRQGAPYEQYF.

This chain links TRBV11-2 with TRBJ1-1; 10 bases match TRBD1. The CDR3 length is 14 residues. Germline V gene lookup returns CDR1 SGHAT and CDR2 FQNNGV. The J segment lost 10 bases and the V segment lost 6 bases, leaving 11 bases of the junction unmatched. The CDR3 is CASRSPGTGEGAFF. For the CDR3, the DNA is TGTGCCAGCAGGAGTCCCGGGACAGGGGAGGGAGCTTTCTTT.

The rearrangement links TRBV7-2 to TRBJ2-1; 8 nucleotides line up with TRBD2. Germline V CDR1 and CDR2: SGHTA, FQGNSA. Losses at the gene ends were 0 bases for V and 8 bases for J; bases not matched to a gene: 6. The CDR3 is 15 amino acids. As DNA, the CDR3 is TGTGCCAGCAGCTTAGCCGGGACTAGTGCCTATGAGCAGTTCTTC. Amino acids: CASSLAGTSAYEQFF.

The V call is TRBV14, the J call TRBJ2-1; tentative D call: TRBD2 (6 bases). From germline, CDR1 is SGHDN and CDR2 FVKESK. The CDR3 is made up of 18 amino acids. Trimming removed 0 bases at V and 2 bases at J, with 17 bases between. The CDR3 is CASSQDFRRDSTYNEQFF. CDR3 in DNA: TGTGCCAGCAGCCAAGATTTTAGGCGGGACTCCACCTACAATGAGCAGTTCTTC. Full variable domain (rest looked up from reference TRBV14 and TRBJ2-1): EAGVTQFPSHSVIEKGQTVTLRCDPISGHDNLYWYRRVMGKEIKFLLHFVKESKQDESGMPNNRFLAERTGGTYSTLKVQPAELEDSGVYFCASSQDFRRDSTYNEQFFGPGTRLTVL.

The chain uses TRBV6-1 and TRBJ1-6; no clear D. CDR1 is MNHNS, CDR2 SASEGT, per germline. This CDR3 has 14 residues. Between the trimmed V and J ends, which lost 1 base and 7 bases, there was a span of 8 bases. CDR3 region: CASSEVVGNSPLHF. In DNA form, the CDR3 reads TGTGCCAGCAGTGAAGTCGTGGGGAATTCACCCCTCCACTTT.